These T cell receptor beta chains were read from a single sample in a study of OX40 agonist ivuxolimab in advanced cancers. Measured with immunoSEQ multiplex PCR; TCRdb has only the in-frame clones, and not every one. The table records about 86,000 clones, around 90% of them present only once. The input for sequencing was CD4+ or CD8+ T cells sorted from blood, taken in a trial of the OX40 agonist ivuxolimab. The receptors shown here come from an adult with an advanced solid tumor such as melanoma, head and neck, liver or kidney cancer. The CDR3 runs from the conserved cysteine through the conserved F or W. D genes are given only for firm matches. Size is omitted from some rows. Given values are once, few, many or a class for expanded clones.

v_call	clone_size	j_call	d_call	cdr3_aa	cdr3_nt
TRBV25-1	-	TRBJ2-3	-	CASSDGFGGTDTQYF	TGTGCCAGCAGTGATGGGTTCGGTGGGACAGATACGCAGTATTTT
TRBV4-2	-	TRBJ1-1	TRBD1	CASSRGQGVGGTEAFF	TGTGCCAGCAGCCGGGGACAGGGGGTCGGGGGCACTGAAGCTTTCTTT
TRBV11-2	-	TRBJ2-1	TRBD2	CASSFEPGLAGVGNEQFF	TGTGCCAGCAGCTTTGAACCGGGACTAGCGGGAGTTGGGAATGAGCAGTTCTTC
TRBV5-5	-	TRBJ1-5	-	CASSTQDPAQPQHF	TGTGCCAGCAGCACTCAGGACCCGGCTCAGCCCCAGCATTTT
TRBV7-8	-	TRBJ2-5	-	CASSLEPTPRVQETQYF	TGTGCCAGCAGCTTAGAGCCGACACCTCGCGTCCAAGAGACCCAGTACTTC
TRBV6-6	-	TRBJ2-3	TRBD2	CASRTGLAGAADTQYF	TGTGCCAGCAGAACTGGACTAGCGGGAGCCGCAGATACGCAGTATTTT
TRBV2	once	TRBJ1-3	-	CASRGTSDPIYF	TGTGCCAGCAGGGGTACATCGGACCCCATATATTTT
TRBV7-9	-	TRBJ2-1	-	CASSPSQYNEQFF	TGTGCCAGCAGCCCGAGTCAGTACAATGAGCAGTTCTTC
TRBV2	few	TRBJ1-5	-	CASSGIPQPQHF	TGTGCCAGCAGTGGAATCCCACAGCCCCAGCATTTT
TRBV9	once	TRBJ2-2	TRBD2	CASSHSGRGSTGELFF	TGTGCCAGCAGCCATAGCGGGAGAGGGAGCACCGGGGAGCTGTTTTTT
TRBV19	-	TRBJ2-6	-	CASSIDRRAGANVLTF	TGTGCCAGTAGTATAGATCGGAGGGCTGGGGCCAACGTCCTGACTTTC
TRBV28	-	TRBJ2-3	-	CASSPGFTSTDTQYF	TGTGCCAGCAGTCCAGGTTTTACTAGCACAGATACGCAGTATTTT
TRBV7-9	-	TRBJ1-1	TRBD1	CASSSGQGTMNTEAFF	TGTGCCAGCAGCTCCGGACAGGGCACCATGAACACTGAAGCTTTCTTT
TRBV11-2	-	TRBJ2-3	-	CASSLSIGTDTQYF	TGTGCCAGCAGCTTATCCATAGGCACAGATACGCAGTATTTT
TRBV20-1	-	TRBJ2-1	-	CSAERADEQFF	TGCAGTGCTGAACGGGCGGATGAGCAGTTCTTC
TRBV11-2	-	TRBJ1-2	-	CASSLNGVDGYTF	TGTGCCAGCAGCTTAAACGGGGTAGATGGCTACACCTTC
TRBV28	few	TRBJ1-1	TRBD1	CASSTNRGWTEAFF	TGTGCCAGCAGCACGAACAGGGGATGGACTGAAGCTTTCTTT
TRBV27	-	TRBJ2-1	-	CASRGGAQEQFF	TGTGCCAGCAGGGGGGGGGCCCAGGAGCAGTTCTTC
TRBV5-1	-	TRBJ2-7	-	CASSLEFAYEQYF	TGCGCCAGCAGCTTGGAGTTCGCCTACGAGCAGTACTTC
TRBV7-9	-	TRBJ2-7	-	CASSLGPLQGRSYEQYF	TGTGCCAGCAGCTTAGGCCCACTACAGGGTCGCTCCTACGAGCAGTACTTC
TRBV11-2	-	TRBJ2-1	-	CASSSIHEQFF	TGTGCCAGCAGCTCGATACATGAGCAGTTCTTC
TRBV30	-	TRBJ2-7	-	CACVGRENYEQYF	TGTGCCTGTGTCGGACGGGAGAACTACGAGCAGTACTTC
TRBV14	-	TRBJ1-1	-	CASSLQVSSEAFF	TGTGCCAGCAGCCTACAGGTTAGCTCTGAAGCTTTCTTT
TRBV10-3	-	TRBJ2-7	TRBD2	CAISDSAGTYEQYF	TGTGCCATCAGTGATTCAGCGGGGACCTACGAGCAGTACTTC
TRBV5-1	-	TRBJ1-5	TRBD1	CASSLVPGGHQPQHF	TGCGCCAGCAGCTTGGTACCAGGGGGCCATCAGCCCCAGCATTTT
TRBV18	-	TRBJ2-7	TRBD2	CASSPPTGGEQYF	TGTGCCAGCTCACCACCGACGGGAGGGGAGCAGTACTTC
TRBV28	-	TRBJ2-1	-	CASSFRVAYEQFF	TGTGCCAGCAGTTTCAGGGTTGCCTATGAGCAGTTCTTC
TRBV10-2	-	TRBJ2-7	-	CASGTLEQYF	TGCGCCAGCGGGACACTCGAGCAGTACTTC
TRBV11-3	-	TRBJ1-2	-	CASSLDTNYGYTF	TGTGCCAGCAGCTTAGACACTAACTATGGCTACACCTTC
TRBV7-9	-	TRBJ1-4	-	CASSFFEKGGGKKLFF	TGTGCCAGCAGCTTCTTTGAGAAGGGAGGGGGGAAGAAACTGTTTTTT
TRBV6-1	-	TRBJ2-7	TRBD2	CASSPQGAGAYEQYF	TGTGCCAGCAGTCCCCAAGGAGCGGGGGCCTACGAGCAGTACTTC
TRBV27	-	TRBJ2-1	-	CASSLSTARASYNEQFF	TGTGCCAGCAGTTTATCCACCGCGAGGGCCTCCTACAATGAGCAGTTCTTC
TRBV11-3	-	TRBJ2-7	TRBD2	CASSLASGGSYEQYF	TGTGCCAGCAGCTTAGCCTCGGGGGGTTCCTACGAGCAGTACTTC
TRBV6-1	-	TRBJ2-7	-	CASSDYSPSLGQYF	TGTGCCAGCAGTGACTATTCCCCCTCTCTAGGGCAGTACTTC
TRBV6-5	-	TRBJ1-2	TRBD1	CASSSRGGTGFGYTF	TGTGCCAGCAGCTCCCGCGGCGGGACAGGTTTTGGCTACACCTTC
TRBV7-9	-	TRBJ1-3	TRBD1	CASSLQGADGNTIYF	TGTGCCAGCAGCTTACAGGGGGCGGATGGAAACACCATATATTTT
TRBV6-5	-	TRBJ1-2	-	CASIGTRANYGYTF	TGTGCCAGCATAGGGACCCGAGCTAACTATGGCTACACCTTC
TRBV19	few	TRBJ2-1	-	CASGQSLSSQFF	TGTGCCAGTGGACAGTCCCTCTCTTCCCAGTTCTTC
TRBV11-1	-	TRBJ2-3	-	CASTSLSGTQYF	TGTGCCAGCACCTCACTGTCTGGTACGCAGTATTTT
TRBV4-2	-	TRBJ2-7	TRBD1	CASSQVEGAAEQYF	TGTGCCAGCAGCCAAGTCGAGGGGGCTGCCGAGCAGTACTTC
TRBV4-1	-	TRBJ2-2	-	CASSQSFGANTGELFF	TGCGCCAGCAGCCAGTCCTTCGGTGCGAACACCGGGGAGCTGTTTTTT
TRBV11-1	-	TRBJ2-1	-	CASSLGGGTRKFF	TGTGCCAGCAGCTTAGGAGGGGGGACACGGAAGTTCTTC
TRBV2	-	TRBJ2-3	TRBD2	CASWGEREESTDTQYF	TGTGCCAGCTGGGGAGAGCGGGAGGAAAGCACAGATACGCAGTATTTT
TRBV5-1	-	TRBJ2-1	-	CASSLAGEGYNEQFF	TGCGCCAGCAGCTTGGCGGGAGAAGGCTACAATGAGCAGTTCTTC
TRBV29-1	-	TRBJ2-7	TRBD2	CSVGTSGGYEQYF	TGCAGCGTTGGGACTAGCGGGGGCTACGAGCAGTACTTC